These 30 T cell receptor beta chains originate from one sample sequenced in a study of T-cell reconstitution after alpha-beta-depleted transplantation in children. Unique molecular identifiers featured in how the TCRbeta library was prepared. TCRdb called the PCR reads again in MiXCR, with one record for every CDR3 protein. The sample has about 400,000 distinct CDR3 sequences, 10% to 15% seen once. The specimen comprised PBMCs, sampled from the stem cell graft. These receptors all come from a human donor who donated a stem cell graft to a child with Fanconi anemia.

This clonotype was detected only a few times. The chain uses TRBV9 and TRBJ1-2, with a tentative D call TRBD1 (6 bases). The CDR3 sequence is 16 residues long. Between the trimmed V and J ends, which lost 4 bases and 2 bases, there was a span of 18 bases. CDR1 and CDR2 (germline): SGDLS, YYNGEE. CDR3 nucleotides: TGTGCCAGCAGCTCCCATTATCAGGGGACGAACTATGGCTACACCTTC. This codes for CASSSHYQGTNYGYTF. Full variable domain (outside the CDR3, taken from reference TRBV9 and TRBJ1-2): DSGVTQTPKHLITATGQRVTLRCSPRSGDLSVYWYQQSLDQGLQFLIQYYNGEERAKGNILERFSAQQFPDLHSELNLSSLELGDSALYFCASSSHYQGTNYGYTFGSGTRLTVV.

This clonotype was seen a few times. The CDR3 nucleotides read TGTGCCAGCTCCACAGGGGGCGCGACCGGGGAGCTGTTTTTT. As protein: CASSTGGATGELFF. The rearrangement uses TRBV5-6 and TRBJ2-2, with 9 bases matching TRBD1. The V segment lost 7 bases and the J segment 5 bases; nucleotides outside the gene matches: 6. There are 14 residues in the CDR3. Germline V lookup: CDR1 SGHDT, CDR2 YYEEEE. Full variable domain (remainder filled in from reference TRBV5-6 and TRBJ2-2): DAGVTQSPTHLIKTRGQQVTLRCSPKSGHDTVSWYQQALGQGPQFIFQYYEEEERQRGNFPDRFSGHQFPNYSSELNVNALLLGDSALYLCASSTGGATGELFFGEGSRLTVL.

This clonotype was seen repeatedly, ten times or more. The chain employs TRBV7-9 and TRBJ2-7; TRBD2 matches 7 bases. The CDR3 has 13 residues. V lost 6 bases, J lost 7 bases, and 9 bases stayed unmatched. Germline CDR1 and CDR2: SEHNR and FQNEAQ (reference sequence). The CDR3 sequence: CASSYDAGREQYV. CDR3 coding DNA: TGTGCCAGCAGTTATGATGCCGGGAGGGAGCAGTACGTC.

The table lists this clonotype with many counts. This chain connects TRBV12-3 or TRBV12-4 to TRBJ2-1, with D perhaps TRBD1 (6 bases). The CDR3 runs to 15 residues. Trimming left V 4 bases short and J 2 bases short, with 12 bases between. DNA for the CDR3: TGTGCCAGCAGTTCCAGGGGACGGACCTACAATGAGCAGTTCTTC. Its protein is CASSSRGRTYNEQFF.

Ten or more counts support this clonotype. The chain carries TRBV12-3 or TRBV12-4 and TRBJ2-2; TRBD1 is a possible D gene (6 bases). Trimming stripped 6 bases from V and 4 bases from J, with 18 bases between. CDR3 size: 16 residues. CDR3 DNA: TGTGCCAGCAGGCCTTGGACAGCGTTGAGCACCGGGGAGCTGTTTTTT. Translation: CASRPWTALSTGELFF.

DNA of the CDR3: TGTGCCAGCAGCCAATCATACGGGGCCCATGAGCAGTTCTTC. This codes for CASSQSYGAHEQFF. This chain uses TRBV3-1 with TRBJ2-1; possibly TRBD1 or TRBD2 for D (5 bases each). This CDR3 region has 14 residues. Trimming shortened V by 2 bases and J by 8 bases, and 13 bases separated the two germline ends. Germline loops: CDR1 LGHDT, CDR2 YNNKEL (reference sequence).

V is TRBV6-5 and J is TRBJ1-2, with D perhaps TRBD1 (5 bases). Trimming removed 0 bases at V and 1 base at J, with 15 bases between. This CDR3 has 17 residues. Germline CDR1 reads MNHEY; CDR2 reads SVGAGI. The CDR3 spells CASSYSGSRGSNYGYTF. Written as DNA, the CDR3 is TGTGCCAGCAGTTACTCTGGGTCACGGGGCAGTAACTATGGCTACACCTTC.

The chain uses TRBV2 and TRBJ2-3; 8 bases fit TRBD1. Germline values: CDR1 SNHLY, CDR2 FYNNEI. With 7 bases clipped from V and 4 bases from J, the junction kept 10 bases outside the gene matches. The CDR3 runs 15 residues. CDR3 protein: CASIVDRVGADTQYF. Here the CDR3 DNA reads TGTGCCAGCATTGTGGACAGGGTGGGCGCAGATACGCAGTATTTT. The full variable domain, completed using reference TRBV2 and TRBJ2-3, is EPEVTQTPSHQVTQMGQEVILRCVPISNHLYFYWYRQILGQKVEFLVSFYNNEISEKSEIFDDQFSVERPDGSNFTLKIRSTKLEDSAMYFCASIVDRVGADTQYFGPGTRLTVL.

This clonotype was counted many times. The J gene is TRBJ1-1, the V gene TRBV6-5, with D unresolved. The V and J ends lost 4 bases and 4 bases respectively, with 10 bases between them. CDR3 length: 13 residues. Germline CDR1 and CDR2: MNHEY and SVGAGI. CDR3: CASSSLGSTEAFF. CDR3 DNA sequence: TGTGCCAGCAGTTCCCTTGGCAGCACTGAAGCTTTCTTT.

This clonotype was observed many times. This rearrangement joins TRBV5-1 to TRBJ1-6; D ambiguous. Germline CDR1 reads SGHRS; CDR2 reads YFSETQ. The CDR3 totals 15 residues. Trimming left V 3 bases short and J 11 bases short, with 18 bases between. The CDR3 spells CASSSTSGEGAPLHF. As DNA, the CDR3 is TGCGCCAGCAGCTCAACCTCGGGAGAAGGAGCACCCCTCCACTTT.

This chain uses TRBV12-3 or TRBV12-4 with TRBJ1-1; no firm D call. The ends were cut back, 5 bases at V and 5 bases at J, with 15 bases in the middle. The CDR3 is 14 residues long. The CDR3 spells CASSPLYGGTEAFF. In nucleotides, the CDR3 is TGTGCCAGCAGTCCCCTGTATGGCGGGACTGAAGCTTTCTTT.

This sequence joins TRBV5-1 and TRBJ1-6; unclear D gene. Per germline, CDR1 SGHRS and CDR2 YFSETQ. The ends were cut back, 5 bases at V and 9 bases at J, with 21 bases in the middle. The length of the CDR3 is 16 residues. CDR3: CASSPEGSLRGSPLHF. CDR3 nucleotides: TGCGCCAGCAGTCCCGAAGGAAGTCTCAGAGGTTCACCCCTCCACTTT.

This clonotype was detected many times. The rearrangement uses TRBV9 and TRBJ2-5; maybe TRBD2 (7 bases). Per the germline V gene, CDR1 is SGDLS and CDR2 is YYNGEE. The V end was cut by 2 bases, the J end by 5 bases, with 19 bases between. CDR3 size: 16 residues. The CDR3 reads CASSVIGGADGETQYF. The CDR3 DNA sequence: TGTGCCAGCAGCGTCATTGGGGGGGCGGATGGGGAGACCCAGTACTTC.

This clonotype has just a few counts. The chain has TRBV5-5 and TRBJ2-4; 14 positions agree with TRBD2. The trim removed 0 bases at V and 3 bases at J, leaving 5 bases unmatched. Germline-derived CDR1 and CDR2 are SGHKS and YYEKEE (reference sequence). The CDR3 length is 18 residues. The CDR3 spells CASSLGLAGGRGKNIQYF. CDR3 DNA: TGTGCCAGCAGCTTGGGACTAGCGGGGGGGCGGGGCAAAAACATTCAGTACTTC. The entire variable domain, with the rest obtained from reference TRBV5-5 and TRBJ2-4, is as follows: DAGVTQSPTHLIKTRGQQVTLRCSPISGHKSVSWYQQVLGQGPQFIFQYYEKEERGRGNFPDRFSARQFPNYSSELNVNALLLGDSALYLCASSLGLAGGRGKNIQYFGAGTRLSVL.

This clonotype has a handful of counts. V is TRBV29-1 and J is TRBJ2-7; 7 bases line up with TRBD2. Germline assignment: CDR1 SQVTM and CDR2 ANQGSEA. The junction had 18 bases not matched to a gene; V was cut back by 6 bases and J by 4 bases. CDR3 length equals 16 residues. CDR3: CSVREGGRHSLYEQYF. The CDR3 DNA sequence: TGCAGCGTCCGCGAGGGAGGGAGGCACTCACTTTACGAGCAGTACTTC.

The CDR3 DNA follows: TGTGCCAGCAGTGACGGAGGCGAGCAGTACGTC. Translating it yields CASSDGGEQYV. V is TRBV2 and J is TRBJ2-7; TRBD2 is a possible D gene (5 bases). The V gene's germline CDR1 is SNHLY and CDR2 FYNNEI. The CDR3 loop spans 11 amino acids. Between the trimmed V and J ends, which lost 3 bases and 6 bases, there was a span of 6 bases.

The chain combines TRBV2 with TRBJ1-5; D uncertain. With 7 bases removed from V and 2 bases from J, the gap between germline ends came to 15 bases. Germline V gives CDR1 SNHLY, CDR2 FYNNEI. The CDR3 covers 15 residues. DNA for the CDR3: TGTGCCAGCACTGGCGTGTCCCTGGGCAATCAGCCCCAGCATTTT. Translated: CASTGVSLGNQPQHF.

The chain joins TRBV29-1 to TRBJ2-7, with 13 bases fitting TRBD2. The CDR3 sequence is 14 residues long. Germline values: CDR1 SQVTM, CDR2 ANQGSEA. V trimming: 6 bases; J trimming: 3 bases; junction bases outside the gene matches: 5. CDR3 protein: CSVGTSGVGYEQYF. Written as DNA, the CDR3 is TGCAGCGTGGGGACTAGCGGGGTAGGCTACGAGCAGTACTTC.

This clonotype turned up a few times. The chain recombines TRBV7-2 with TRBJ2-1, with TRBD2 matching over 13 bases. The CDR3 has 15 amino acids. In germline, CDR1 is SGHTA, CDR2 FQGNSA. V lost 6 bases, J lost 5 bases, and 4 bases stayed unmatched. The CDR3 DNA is TGTGCCAGCAGTTCGACTAGCGGGGGGAACAATGAGCAGTTCTTC. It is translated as CASSSTSGGNNEQFF.

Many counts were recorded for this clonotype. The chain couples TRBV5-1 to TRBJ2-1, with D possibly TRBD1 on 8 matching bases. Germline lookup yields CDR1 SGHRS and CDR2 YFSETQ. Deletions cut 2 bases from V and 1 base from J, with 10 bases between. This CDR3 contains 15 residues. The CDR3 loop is CASSLQGGSYNEQFF. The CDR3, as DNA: TGCGCCAGCAGCTTACAGGGGGGGTCCTACAATGAGCAGTTCTTC.

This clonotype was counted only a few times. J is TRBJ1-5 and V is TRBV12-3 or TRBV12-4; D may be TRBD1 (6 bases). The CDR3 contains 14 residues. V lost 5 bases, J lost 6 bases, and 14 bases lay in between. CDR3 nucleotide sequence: TGTGCCAGCAGTCCGGAGGGGGAGGGTCAGCCCCAGCATTTT. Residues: CASSPEGEGQPQHF.

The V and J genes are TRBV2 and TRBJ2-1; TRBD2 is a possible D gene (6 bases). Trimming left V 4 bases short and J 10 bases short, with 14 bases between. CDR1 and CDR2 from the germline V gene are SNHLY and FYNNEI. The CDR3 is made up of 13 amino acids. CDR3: CASSVLTRNEQFF. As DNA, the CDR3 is TGTGCCAGCAGTGTCTTGACTAGGAACGAGCAGTTCTTC.

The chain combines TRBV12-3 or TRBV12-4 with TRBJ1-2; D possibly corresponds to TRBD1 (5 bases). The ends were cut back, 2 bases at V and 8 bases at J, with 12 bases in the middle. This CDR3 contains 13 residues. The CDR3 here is CASSLSREDGYTF. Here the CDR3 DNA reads TGTGCCAGCAGTTTAAGCAGGGAGGACGGCTACACCTTC.

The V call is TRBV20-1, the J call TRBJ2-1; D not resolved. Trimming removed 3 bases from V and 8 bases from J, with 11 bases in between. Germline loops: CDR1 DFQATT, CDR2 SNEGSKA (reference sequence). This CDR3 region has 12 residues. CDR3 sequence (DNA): TGCAGTGCTAGTGGGCTATCGGATGAGCAGTTCTTC. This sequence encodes CSASGLSDEQFF.

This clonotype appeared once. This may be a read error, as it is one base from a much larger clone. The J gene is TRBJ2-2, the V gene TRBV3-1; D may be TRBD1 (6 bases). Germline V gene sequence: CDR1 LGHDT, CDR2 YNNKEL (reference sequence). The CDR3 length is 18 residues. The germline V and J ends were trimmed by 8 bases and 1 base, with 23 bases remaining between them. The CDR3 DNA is TGTGCCAGCTGCCCGGGCCCCAGGGGTCTCATGAACACCGGGGAGCTGTTTTTT. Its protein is CASCPGPRGLMNTGELFF.

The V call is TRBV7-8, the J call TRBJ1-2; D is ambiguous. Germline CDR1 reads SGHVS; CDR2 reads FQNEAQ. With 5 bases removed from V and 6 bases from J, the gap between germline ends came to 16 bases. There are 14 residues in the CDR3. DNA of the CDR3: TGTGCCAGCAGCCTTGGGGTCGCCTGGGATGGCTACACCTTC. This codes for CASSLGVAWDGYTF.

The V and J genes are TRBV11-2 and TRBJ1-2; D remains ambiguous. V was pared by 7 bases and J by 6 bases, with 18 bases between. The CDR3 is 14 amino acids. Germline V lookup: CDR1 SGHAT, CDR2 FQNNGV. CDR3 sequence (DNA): TGTGCCAGCACCTCTGGCATCGATATCGATGGCTACACCTTC. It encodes CASTSGIDIDGYTF.

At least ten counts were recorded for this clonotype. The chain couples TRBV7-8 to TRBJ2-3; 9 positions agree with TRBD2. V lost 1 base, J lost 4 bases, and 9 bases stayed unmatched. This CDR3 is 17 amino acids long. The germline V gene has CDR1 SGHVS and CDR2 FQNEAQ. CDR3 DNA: TGTGCCAGCAGCTTAGGGCCGAGCGGGGGGAAGGCAGATACGCAGTATTTT. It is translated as CASSLGPSGGKADTQYF.

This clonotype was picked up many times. In DNA, the CDR3 is TGCGCCAGCAGCTGGGGCCCAATCAGTGAGCAGTTCTTC. It specifies CASSWGPISEQFF. The chain uses TRBV5-1 and TRBJ2-1; perhaps TRBD1 as D (5 bases). CDR1 and CDR2 from the germline V gene are SGHRS and YFSETQ. CDR3 length equals 13 residues. The germline V and J ends were trimmed by 3 bases and 9 bases, with 13 bases remaining between them.

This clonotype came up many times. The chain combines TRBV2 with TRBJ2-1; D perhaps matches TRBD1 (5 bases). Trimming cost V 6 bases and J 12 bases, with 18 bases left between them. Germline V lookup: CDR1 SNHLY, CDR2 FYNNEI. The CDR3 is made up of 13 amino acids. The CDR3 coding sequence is TGTGCCAGCAGCTCTAGGGGCCTCAAAGTGCAGTTCTTC. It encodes CASSSRGLKVQFF.